A selection of T cell receptor beta chains follows, all from one sample in a study of cytomegalovirus exposure and HLA in healthy donors. TCRdb's copy holds only in-frame clones and misses some; the assay was immunoSEQ multiplex PCR. The profile shows hundreds of thousands of clones, approximately 80% of them singletons. Sequenced: PBMCs. These receptors were obtained from a man aged 25-45 years in good health and CMV-seronegative. CDR3s include the opening cysteine and the closing phenylalanine or tryptophan. The order of the fields is CDR3 DNA, CDR3 protein, clone size, J gene, D gene, V gene. The D gene is left open where the match is weak. Not every row has a clone size; where given, it reads once, few, many or a size class.

cdr3_nt: TGTGCCAGCAGCCCCTCCGACAGGGTGAACACTGAAGCTTTCTTT
cdr3_aa: CASSPSDRVNTEAFF
clone_size: .
j_call: TRBJ1-1
d_call: TRBD1
v_call: TRBV6-5

cdr3_nt: TGCGCCAGCAGCTCTGGACTAGCGAACTACGAGCAGTACTTC
cdr3_aa: CASSSGLANYEQYF
clone_size: .
j_call: TRBJ2-7
d_call: TRBD2
v_call: TRBV5-1

cdr3_nt: TGTGCCAGCAGTTTATCGCTTCCCGGGACAGGGGCGAACTACGAGCAGTACTTC
cdr3_aa: CASSLSLPGTGANYEQYF
clone_size: .
j_call: TRBJ2-7
d_call: TRBD1
v_call: TRBV28

cdr3_nt: TGTGCCAGCAGCCCACAGGGATACACCGGGGAGCTGTTTTTT
cdr3_aa: CASSPQGYTGELFF
clone_size: .
j_call: TRBJ2-2
d_call: .
v_call: TRBV7-9

cdr3_nt: TGTGCCAGCAGTAGAACAGGGGGCTTTGAATTGAGCTACACCTTC
cdr3_aa: CASSRTGGFELSYTF
clone_size: .
j_call: TRBJ1-2
d_call: TRBD1
v_call: TRBV25-1

cdr3_nt: TGTGCCAGCGTAGGGACAGAAGAGACCCAGTACTTC
cdr3_aa: CASVGTEETQYF
clone_size: .
j_call: TRBJ2-5
d_call: TRBD1
v_call: TRBV5-6

cdr3_nt: TGTGCCAGCAGCCAAGGGTGGGGCGTGAGCTCCTACGAGCAGTACTTC
cdr3_aa: CASSQGWGVSSYEQYF
clone_size: .
j_call: TRBJ2-7
d_call: .
v_call: TRBV7-9

cdr3_nt: TGTGCCAGTAAGAAGACAGGGGGTCAATCCTACGAGCAGTACTTC
cdr3_aa: CASKKTGGQSYEQYF
clone_size: .
j_call: TRBJ2-7
d_call: TRBD1
v_call: TRBV19

cdr3_nt: TGTGCCAGCAGCGTAGTAGGGACTAGCGGGGGCCTTTCCTACAATGAGCAGTTCTTC
cdr3_aa: CASSVVGTSGGLSYNEQFF
clone_size: .
j_call: TRBJ2-1
d_call: TRBD2
v_call: TRBV9

cdr3_nt: TGTGCCAGCAGCGGGGACAGGGGTGAGACCCAGTACTTC
cdr3_aa: CASSGDRGETQYF
clone_size: few
j_call: TRBJ2-5
d_call: TRBD1
v_call: TRBV9

cdr3_nt: TGCAGCGTTGAAGAAGGGGGACAGGTCTCCTACGAGCAGTACTTC
cdr3_aa: CSVEEGGQVSYEQYF
clone_size: .
j_call: TRBJ2-7
d_call: TRBD1
v_call: TRBV29-1

cdr3_nt: TGTGCCAGCAGCCCAGCAGGGGTTATCTACGAGCAGTACTTC
cdr3_aa: CASSPAGVIYEQYF
clone_size: .
j_call: TRBJ2-7
d_call: .
v_call: TRBV28

cdr3_nt: TGCGCCAGCAGCAACGTCAACGGTAACTATGGCTACACCTTC
cdr3_aa: CASSNVNGNYGYTF
clone_size: once
j_call: TRBJ1-2
d_call: .
v_call: TRBV5-1